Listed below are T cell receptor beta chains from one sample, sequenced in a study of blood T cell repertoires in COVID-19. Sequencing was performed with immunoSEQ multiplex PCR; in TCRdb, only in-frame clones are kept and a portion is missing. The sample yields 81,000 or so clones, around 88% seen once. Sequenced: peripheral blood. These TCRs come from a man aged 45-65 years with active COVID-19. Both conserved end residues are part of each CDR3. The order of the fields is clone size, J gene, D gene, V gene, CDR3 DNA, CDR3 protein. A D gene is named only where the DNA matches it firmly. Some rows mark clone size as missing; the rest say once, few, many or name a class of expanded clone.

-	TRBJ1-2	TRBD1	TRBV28	TGTGCCAGCAGTTCAGTCCGGGACAGAGACTATGGCTACACCTTC	CASSSVRDRDYGYTF
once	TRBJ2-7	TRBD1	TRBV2	TGTGCCAGCGCCCAGGACAGGTTAGCTCGAGCCTACGAGCAGTACTTC	CASAQDRLARAYEQYF
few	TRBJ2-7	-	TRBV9	TGTGCCAGCAGCGTAACGGGGGTAATGGACGAGCAGTACTTC	CASSVTGVMDEQYF
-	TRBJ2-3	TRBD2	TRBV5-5	TGTGCCAGCAGCTCGACTAGCGGGAGGTACGCAGATACGCAGTATTTT	CASSSTSGRYADTQYF
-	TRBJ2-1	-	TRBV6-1	TGTGCCAGCAGTGAAGCTTACTACCTGTCCTACAATGAGCAGTTCTTC	CASSEAYYLSYNEQFF
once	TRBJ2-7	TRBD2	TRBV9	TGTGCCAGCAGCGTGGTTGGGACTAGCGGGAGCTACGAGCAGTACTTC	CASSVVGTSGSYEQYF
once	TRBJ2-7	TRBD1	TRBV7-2	TGTGCCAGCAGGCAACCCGGGACAGGGGGCAACGAGCAGTACTTC	CASRQPGTGGNEQYF
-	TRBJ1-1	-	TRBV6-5	TGTGCCAGCAGCGCCGAGGGGGGGGCGATGGCTGAAGCTTTCTTT	CASSAEGGAMAEAFF
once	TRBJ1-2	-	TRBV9	TGTGCCAGCAGCGACTCAACAGGGCGTGGAGGCTACACCTTC	CASSDSTGRGGYTF
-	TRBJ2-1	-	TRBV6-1	TGTGCCAGCAGTGAGGCCCCCTACAATGAGCAGTTCTTC	CASSEAPYNEQFF
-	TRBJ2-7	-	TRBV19	TGTGCCAGTAGTATAGCGAGAGGGTGGGGCGAGCAGTACTTC	CASSIARGWGEQYF
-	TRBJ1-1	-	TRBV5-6	TGTGCCAGCAGCTTGGAGGGGAAGCCTGAAGCTTTCTTT	CASSLEGKPEAFF
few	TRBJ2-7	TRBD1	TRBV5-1	TGCGCCAGCAGCTTCTTACCGGGACAGGGCTACGAGCAGTACTTC	CASSFLPGQGYEQYF
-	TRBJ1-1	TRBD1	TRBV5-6	TGTGCCAGCAGCTTCCTGGGACAGGGGAACCCTGAAGCTTTCTTT	CASSFLGQGNPEAFF
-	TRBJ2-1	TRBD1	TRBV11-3	TGTGCCAGCAGCTCGTCCCCGGGACAGGGCGGTTCGGAGCAGTTCTTC	CASSSSPGQGGSEQFF
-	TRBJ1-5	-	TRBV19	TGTGCCAGTAGATCCGGGGGTCAGCCCCAGCATTTT	CASRSGGQPQHF
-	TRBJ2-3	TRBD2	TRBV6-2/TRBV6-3	TGTGCCAGCAGTTACCCCACCCGGGAGGGCCCGTCAGATACGCAGTATTTT	CASSYPTREGPSDTQYF
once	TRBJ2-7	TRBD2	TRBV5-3	TGTGCCAGAAGCAGACTAGCGGGGAGCTCCTACGAGCAGTACTTC	CARSRLAGSSYEQYF
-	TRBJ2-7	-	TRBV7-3	TGTGCCAGCAGCTTAAGGGCGCCAGGTAAGTACTTC	CASSLRAPGKYF
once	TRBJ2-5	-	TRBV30	TGTGCCTGGGGGGGACTTGGACACGGGGAGACCCAGTACTTC	CAWGGLGHGETQYF
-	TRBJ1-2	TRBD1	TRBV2	TGTGCCAGCAGTAGACCCGGGACAGCGTCCGATAGAGGGTATGGCTACACCTTC	CASSRPGTASDRGYGYTF
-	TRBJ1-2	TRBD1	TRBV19	TGTGCCAGTAGTGTACAGGGGTTGGTCTATGGCTACACCTTC	CASSVQGLVYGYTF
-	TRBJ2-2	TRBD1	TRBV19	TGTGCCAGTAGGGCCGGGACAGGGGGCAACGGGGAGCTGTTTTTT	CASRAGTGGNGELFF
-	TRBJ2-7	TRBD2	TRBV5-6	TGTGCCAGCAGCTTGGAACTAGCGGGAACCCCGCTTTTCGACGAGCAGTACTTC	CASSLELAGTPLFDEQYF
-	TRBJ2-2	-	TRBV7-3	TGTGCCAGCAGCCGAAAAAAGGGAGGGGGCACCGGGGAGCTGTTTTTT	CASSRKKGGGTGELFF
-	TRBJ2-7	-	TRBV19	TGTGCCAGTAGTCCCCGGAGGGCGCGGGAAGTCGAGCAGTACTTC	CASSPRRAREVEQYF
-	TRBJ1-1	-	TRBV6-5	TGTGCCAGCACCCTCCGGAGAGGGAACACTGAAGCTTTCTTT	CASTLRRGNTEAFF
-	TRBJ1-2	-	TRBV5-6	TGTGCCAGCAGCTTGGACAGCAACTATGGCTACACCTTC	CASSLDSNYGYTF
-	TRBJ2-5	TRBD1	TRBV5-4	TGTGCCGGCTCCTATTTCCGGGGACAGGGAAGGGAGACCCAGTACTTC	CAGSYFRGQGRETQYF
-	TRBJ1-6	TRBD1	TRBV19	TGTGCCAGTAGGACAGGGGCCTCTAATTCACCCCTCCACTTT	CASRTGASNSPLHF
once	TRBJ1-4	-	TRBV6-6	TGTGCCAGCAGTTATCACGGTAATGAAAAACTGTTTTTT	CASSYHGNEKLFF
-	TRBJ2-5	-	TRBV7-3	TGTGCCAGCAGCTTAGGTGCTAGCTATGAGACCCAGTACTTC	CASSLGASYETQYF
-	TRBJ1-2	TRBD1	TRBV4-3	TGCGCCAGCAGCCAACAGGGGGCTGGGGATGGCTACACCTTC	CASSQQGAGDGYTF
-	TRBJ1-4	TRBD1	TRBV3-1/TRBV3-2	TGTGCCAGCAGCCGTCCGGGACAGGGGGCGTGGGGACTGTTTTTT	CASSRPGQGAWGLFF
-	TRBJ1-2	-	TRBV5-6	TGTGCCAGCCAGGCGGGGGGTGACTATGGCTACACCTTC	CASQAGGDYGYTF
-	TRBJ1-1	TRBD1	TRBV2	TGTGCCAGCAGGGCGACAGGGGGGAGCACTGAAGCTTTCTTT	CASRATGGSTEAFF
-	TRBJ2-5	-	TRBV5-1	TGCGCCAGCAGCTTCCACGGGAACCAAGAGACCCAGTACTTC	CASSFHGNQETQYF
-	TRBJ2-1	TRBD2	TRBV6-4	TGTGCCAGCAGTGACGCCCTAGCGGATCATTACAATGAGCAGTTCTTC	CASSDALADHYNEQFF
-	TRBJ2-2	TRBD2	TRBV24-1	TGTGCCACCAGTGATCCCAATAGCGGGAGGGGTCCCGGGGAGCTGTTTTTT	CATSDPNSGRGPGELFF
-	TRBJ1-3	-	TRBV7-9	TGTGCCAGCAGCTTCACTGGAAACACCATATATTTT	CASSFTGNTIYF
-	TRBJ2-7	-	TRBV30	TGTGCCTGGAGTGTAACCGGGGATGAGCAGTACTTC	CAWSVTGDEQYF
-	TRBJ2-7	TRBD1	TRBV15	TGTGCCACCAGCAGTGCCGACAGGGTAATCCACGAGCAGTACTTC	CATSSADRVIHEQYF
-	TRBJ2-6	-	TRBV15	TGTGCCACCAGCCGAGGGTGGGGCAGCTTCTTCTCTGGGGCCAACGTCCTGACTTTC	CATSRGWGSFFSGANVLTF